These T cell receptor beta chains were read from a single sample in a study of siplizumab effects on memory and regulatory T cells. The method was immunoSEQ multiplex PCR; TCRdb's version includes in-frame clones alone and lacks a portion of them. The sample holds about 94,000 clones, 94% seen once. Sequenced: non-Treg CD4+ T cells sorted from blood. The receptors were sampled from a human donor in good health. The conserved cysteine and the conserved F or W are not part of the CDR3 here.

v_gene | CDR3aa
TRBV30 | AWSVGVRGGELF
TRBV11-3 | ASSSSLAVSSYNEQF
TRBV11-3 | ASSPVGKGTQY
TRBV11-2 | ASSPLRDGVYEQY
TRBV27 | ASSLWQGRYEQY
TRBV7-8 | ASSLIVQRGSFVGELF
TRBV21-1 | ASSKESYLDTIY
TRBV5-1 | ASSKDLNEQF
TRBV7-3 | ASSLSGGPYGYT
TRBV5-5 | ASSLSTQSPYNEQF
TRBV19 | ASSDTDRGLAEAF
TRBV7-9 | ASSLEFGTVNEKLF
TRBV27 | ASSARTGLSYEQY
TRBV7-7 | ASRQSSGSQETQY
TRBV18 | ASSPSSVNTEAF
TRBV30 | AWSWPVGGNTIY
TRBV27 | ASTPRGDTGELF
TRBV19 | ASSGGTQRYGYT
TRBV19 | ASSIVGTLTEAF
TRBV27 | ASSHQGTDTQY
TRBV10-3 | AIRETDNYGYT
TRBV11-3 | ASSPPGPLGTDTQY
TRBV7-2 | ASSPGAYGYT
TRBV27 | ASKIAGGLNNEQF
TRBV9 | ASSVGDGGGHQPQH
TRBV30 | AWSVNLNSPLH
TRBV6-1 | ATATGTGGNYGYT
TRBV11-2 | ASSSPRGDYGYT
TRBV9 | ASSGGQGLNTEAF
TRBV28 | ASQSGQGNEQF
TRBV5-1 | ASRPTSGEETQY
TRBV20-1 | SPVVGNTIY
TRBV5-6 | ASSHLSGADRSIGYT
TRBV4-2 | ASSLATGGHTDTQY
TRBV30 | AWTATIEAF
TRBV27 | ASGTGYYGYT
TRBV6-6 | ASSYSRGEAF
TRBV11-3 | ASSLVPGDIQY
TRBV11-2 | ASSSRDGSEQY
TRBV5-4 | ASRTGQGEARAF
TRBV5-6 | ASSFSRLAVETQY
TRBV4-1 | ASSQDPGSYNEQF
TRBV6-5 | ASSSLAGGNEKLF
TRBV30 | AWSGTGASRRTEAF
TRBV30 | AWSGGPNTEAF
TRBV4-2 | ASSQSRTGAYEQY
TRBV13 | ASSTRTSGGADEQF
TRBV19 | ASSIRRTSGYQETQY
TRBV5-1 | ASSLGLGETQY
TRBV6-6 | ASGGRNEKLF
TRBV7-2 | ASSLVGLGGNTIY
TRBV28 | ASSTGQEVYEQY
TRBV4-2 | ASSQLGSRSSGNTIY